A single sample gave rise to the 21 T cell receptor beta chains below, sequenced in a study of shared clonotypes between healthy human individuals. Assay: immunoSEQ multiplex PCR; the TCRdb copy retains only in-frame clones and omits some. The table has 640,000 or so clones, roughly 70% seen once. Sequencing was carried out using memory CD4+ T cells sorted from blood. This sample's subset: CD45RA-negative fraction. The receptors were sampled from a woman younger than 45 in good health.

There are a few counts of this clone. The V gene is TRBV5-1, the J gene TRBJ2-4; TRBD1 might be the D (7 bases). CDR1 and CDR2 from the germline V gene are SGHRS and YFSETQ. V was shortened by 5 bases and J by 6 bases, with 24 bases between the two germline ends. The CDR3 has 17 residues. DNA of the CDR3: TGCGCCAGCAGAGGGGGAATCGCGGGGACAGAAAGAAACATTCAGTACTTC. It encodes CASRGGIAGTERNIQYF.

The CDR3 DNA is TGTGCCAGCAGTGAGACGGCCCAGACTGAAGCTTTCTTT. This gives the protein CASSETAQTEAFF. The V call is TRBV11-2, the J call TRBJ1-1, with D uncertain. The V end lost 6 bases, the J end lost 5 bases, and 13 bases lay between the germline ends. The germline gives CDR1 SGHAT, CDR2 FQNNGV. There are 13 residues in the CDR3.

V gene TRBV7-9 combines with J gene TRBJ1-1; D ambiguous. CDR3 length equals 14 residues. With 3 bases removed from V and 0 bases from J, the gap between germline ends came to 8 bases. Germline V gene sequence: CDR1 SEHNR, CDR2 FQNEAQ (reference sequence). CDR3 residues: CASSFGDMNTEAFF. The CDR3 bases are TGTGCCAGCAGCTTTGGGGATATGAACACTGAAGCTTTCTTT.

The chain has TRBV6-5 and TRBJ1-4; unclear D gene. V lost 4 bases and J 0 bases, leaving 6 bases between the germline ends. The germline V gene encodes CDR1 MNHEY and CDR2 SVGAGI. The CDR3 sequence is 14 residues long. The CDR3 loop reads CASSSGSTNEKLFF. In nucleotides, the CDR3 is TGTGCCAGCAGTTCAGGTTCAACTAATGAAAAACTGTTTTTT.

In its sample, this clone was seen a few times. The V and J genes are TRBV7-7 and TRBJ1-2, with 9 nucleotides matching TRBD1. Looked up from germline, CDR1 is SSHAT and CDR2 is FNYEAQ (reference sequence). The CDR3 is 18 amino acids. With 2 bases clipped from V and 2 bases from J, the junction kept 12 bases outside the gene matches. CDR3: CASSLFTMGTGKNYGYTF. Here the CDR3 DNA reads TGTGCCAGCAGCTTATTTACAATGGGGACAGGGAAAAACTATGGCTACACCTTC. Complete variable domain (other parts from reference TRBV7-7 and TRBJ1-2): GAGVSQSPRYKVTKRGQDVTLRCDPISSHATLYWYQQALGQGPEFLTYFNYEAQPDKSGLPSDRFSAERPEGSISTLTIQRTEQRDSAMYRCASSLFTMGTGKNYGYTFGSGTRLTVV.

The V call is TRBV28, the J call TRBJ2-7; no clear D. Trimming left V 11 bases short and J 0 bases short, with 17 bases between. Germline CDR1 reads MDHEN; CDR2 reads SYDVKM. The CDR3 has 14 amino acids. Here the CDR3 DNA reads TGTGCCGCCCGTCGGCAACAGAGCTCCTACGAGCAGTACTTC. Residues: CAARRQQSSYEQYF.

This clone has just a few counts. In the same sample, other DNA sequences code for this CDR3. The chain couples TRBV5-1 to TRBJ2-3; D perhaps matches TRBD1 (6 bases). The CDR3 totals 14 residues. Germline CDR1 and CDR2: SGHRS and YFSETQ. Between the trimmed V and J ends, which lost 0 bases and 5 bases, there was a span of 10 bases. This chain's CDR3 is CASSLGTVGDTQYF. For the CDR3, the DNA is TGCGCCAGCAGCTTGGGGACAGTTGGAGATACGCAGTATTTT.

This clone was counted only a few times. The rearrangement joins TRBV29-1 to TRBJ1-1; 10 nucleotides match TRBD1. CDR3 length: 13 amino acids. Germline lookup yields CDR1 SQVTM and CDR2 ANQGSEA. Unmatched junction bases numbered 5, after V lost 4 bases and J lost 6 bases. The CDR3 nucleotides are TGCAGCGTTGTCGGGACAGGGGTCGCTGAAGCTTTCTTT. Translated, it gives CSVVGTGVAEAFF.

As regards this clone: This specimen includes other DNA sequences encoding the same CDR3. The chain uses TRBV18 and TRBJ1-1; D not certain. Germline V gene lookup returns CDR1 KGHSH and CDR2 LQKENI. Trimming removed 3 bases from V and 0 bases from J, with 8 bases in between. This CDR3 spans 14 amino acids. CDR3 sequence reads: CASSPGLMNTEAFF. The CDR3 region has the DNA TGTGCCAGCTCACCCGGACTGATGAACACTGAAGCTTTCTTT.

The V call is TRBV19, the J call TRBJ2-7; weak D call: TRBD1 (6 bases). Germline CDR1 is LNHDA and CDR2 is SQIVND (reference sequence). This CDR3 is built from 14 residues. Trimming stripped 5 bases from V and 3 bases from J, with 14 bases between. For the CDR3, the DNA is TGTGCCAGTAGTCCGACAGGCTTAGTCTACGAGCAGTACTTC. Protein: CASSPTGLVYEQYF.

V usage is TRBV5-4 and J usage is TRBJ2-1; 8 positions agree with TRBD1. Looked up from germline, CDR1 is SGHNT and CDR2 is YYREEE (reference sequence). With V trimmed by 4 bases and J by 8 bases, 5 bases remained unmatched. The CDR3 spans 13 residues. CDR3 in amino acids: CASSRTGTDEQFF. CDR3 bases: TGTGCCAGCAGCAGGACAGGGACCGATGAGCAGTTCTTC.

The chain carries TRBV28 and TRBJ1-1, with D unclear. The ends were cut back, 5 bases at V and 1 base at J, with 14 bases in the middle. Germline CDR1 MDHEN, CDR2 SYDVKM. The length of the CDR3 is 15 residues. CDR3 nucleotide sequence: TGTGCCAGCAGTCTACCCGGACGGCGGAACACTGAAGCTTTCTTT. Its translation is CASSLPGRRNTEAFF.

Written as DNA, the CDR3 is TGTGCCAGCAGCTTGGAATATCCCAGTGACTACGAGCAGTACTTC. Its translation: CASSLEYPSDYEQYF. The J gene is TRBJ2-7, the V gene TRBV5-5, with no clear D. The CDR3 contains 15 residues. Deletions cut 0 bases from V and 3 bases from J, with 13 bases between. The germline V gene encodes CDR1 SGHKS and CDR2 YYEKEE (reference sequence).

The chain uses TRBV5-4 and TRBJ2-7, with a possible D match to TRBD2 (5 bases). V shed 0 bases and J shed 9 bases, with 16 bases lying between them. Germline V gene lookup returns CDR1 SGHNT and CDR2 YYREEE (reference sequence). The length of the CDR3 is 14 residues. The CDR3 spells CASSLAGSTGVQYF. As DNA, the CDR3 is TGTGCCAGCAGCTTGGCCGGATCCACCGGGGTGCAGTACTTC.

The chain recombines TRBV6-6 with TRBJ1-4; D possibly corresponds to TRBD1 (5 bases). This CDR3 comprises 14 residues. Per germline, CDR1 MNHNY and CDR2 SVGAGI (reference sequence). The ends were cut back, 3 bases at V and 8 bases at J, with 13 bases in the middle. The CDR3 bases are TGTGCCAGCAGTTATGACCTTCGGGGCGAAAAACTGTTTTTT. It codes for CASSYDLRGEKLFF.

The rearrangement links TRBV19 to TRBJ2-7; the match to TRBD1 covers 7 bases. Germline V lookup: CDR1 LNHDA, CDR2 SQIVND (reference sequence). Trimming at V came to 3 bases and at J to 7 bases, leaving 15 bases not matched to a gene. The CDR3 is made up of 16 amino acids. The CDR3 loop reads CASSMKAGGQYVEQYF. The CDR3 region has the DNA TGTGCCAGTAGTATGAAGGCAGGGGGTCAGTACGTGGAGCAGTACTTC.

The CDR3 nucleotides read TGTGCCAGTAGTAAGACAGCAAGACGCTACGAGCAGTACTTC. Residues: CASSKTARRYEQYF. The V and J genes are TRBV19 and TRBJ2-7, with TRBD1 as a possible D gene (5 bases). The ends were cut back, 4 bases at V and 3 bases at J, with 13 bases in the middle. This CDR3 contains 14 residues. The germline gives CDR1 LNHDA, CDR2 SQIVND (reference sequence).

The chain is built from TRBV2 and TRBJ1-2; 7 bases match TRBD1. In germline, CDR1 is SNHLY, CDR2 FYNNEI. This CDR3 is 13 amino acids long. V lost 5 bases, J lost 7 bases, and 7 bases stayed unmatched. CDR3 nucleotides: TGTGCCAGCAGTAGACAGGGACGGGGTGGCTACACCTTC. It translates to CASSRQGRGGYTF.

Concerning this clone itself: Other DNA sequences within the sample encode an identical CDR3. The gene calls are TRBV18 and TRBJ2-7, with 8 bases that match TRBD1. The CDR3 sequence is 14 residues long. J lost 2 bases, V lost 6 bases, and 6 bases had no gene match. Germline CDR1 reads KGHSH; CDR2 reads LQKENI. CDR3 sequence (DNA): TGTGCCAGCTCCCCTCGACAGGGGACCTACGAGCAGTACTTC. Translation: CASSPRQGTYEQYF.

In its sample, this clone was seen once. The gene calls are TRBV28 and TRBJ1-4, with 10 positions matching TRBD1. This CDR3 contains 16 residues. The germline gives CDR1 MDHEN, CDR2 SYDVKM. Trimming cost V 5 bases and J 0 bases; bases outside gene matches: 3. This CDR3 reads CASSRQGASTNEKLFF. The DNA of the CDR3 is TGTGCCAGCAGTCGACAGGGGGCGTCAACTAATGAAAAACTGTTTTTT.

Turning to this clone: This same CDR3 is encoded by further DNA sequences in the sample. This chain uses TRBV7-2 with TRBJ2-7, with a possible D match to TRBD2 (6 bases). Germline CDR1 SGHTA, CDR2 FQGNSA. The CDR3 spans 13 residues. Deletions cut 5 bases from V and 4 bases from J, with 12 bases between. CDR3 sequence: CASSLSGVYEQYF. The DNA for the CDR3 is TGTGCCAGCAGCCTTAGCGGAGTTTACGAGCAGTACTTC.